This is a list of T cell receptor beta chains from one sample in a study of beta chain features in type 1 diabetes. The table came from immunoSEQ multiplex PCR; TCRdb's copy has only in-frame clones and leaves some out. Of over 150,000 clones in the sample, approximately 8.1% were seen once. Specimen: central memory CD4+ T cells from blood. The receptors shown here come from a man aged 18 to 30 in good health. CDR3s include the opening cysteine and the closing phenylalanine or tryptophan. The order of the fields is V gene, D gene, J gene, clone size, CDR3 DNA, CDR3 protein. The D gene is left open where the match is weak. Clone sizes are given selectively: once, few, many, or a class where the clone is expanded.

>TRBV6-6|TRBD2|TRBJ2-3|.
TGTGCCAGCAGAAGAGCGGGGGCGGCAGATACGCAGTATTTT
CASRRAGAADTQYF
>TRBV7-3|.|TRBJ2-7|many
TGTGCCAGCAGCTTAACCGGGGGTACCTACGAGCAGTACTTC
CASSLTGGTYEQYF
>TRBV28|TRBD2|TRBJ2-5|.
TGTGCCAGCAGTCTGAGGGCGGGGGGGGCAGAGACCCAGTACTTC
CASSLRAGGAETQYF
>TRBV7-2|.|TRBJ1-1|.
TGTGCCAGCAGCTTAGAGGGGGGGGCTGTGAACACTGAAGCTTTCTTT
CASSLEGGAVNTEAFF
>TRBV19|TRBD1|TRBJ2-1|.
TGTGCCAGTAGTATAGTTGGGACAGGGCATAATGAGCAGTTCTTC
CASSIVGTGHNEQFF
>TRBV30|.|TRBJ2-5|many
TGTGCCTGGAGAGTACGGGGATCGGAGACCCAGTACTTC
CAWRVRGSETQYF
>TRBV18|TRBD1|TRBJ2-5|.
TGTGCCAGCTCACCACCCGGGACAGGGAGAGAGACCCAGTACTTC
CASSPPGTGRETQYF
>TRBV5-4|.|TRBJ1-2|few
TGTGCCAGCAGCTTGGATTGGGGGGGGGACGGCTACACCTTC
CASSLDWGGDGYTF
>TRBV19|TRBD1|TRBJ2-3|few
TGTGCCAGTGGACAGGGATTCACAGATACGCAGTATTTT
CASGQGFTDTQYF
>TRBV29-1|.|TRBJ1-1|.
TGCAGCGTTGAAGAGGGAGGTAACACTGAAGCTTTCTTT
CSVEEGGNTEAFF
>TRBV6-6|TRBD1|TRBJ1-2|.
TGTGCCAGCAGCGACCTAGGACAGGGAGACTCTGGCTACACCTTC
CASSDLGQGDSGYTF
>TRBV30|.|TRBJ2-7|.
TGTGCCTGGAGTGCACGGTACTCGTCTAGTTTCTACGAGCAGTACTTC
CAWSARYSSSFYEQYF
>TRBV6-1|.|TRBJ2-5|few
TGTGCCAGCAGCCGCGAAGAGACCCAGTACTTC
CASSREETQYF
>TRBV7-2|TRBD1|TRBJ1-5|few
TGTGCCAGCAGCCCCCGGACAGGACTTAATCAGCCCCAGCATTTT
CASSPRTGLNQPQHF
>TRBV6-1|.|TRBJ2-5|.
TGTGCCAGCATGGTGGGGGCCCAAGAGACCCAGTACTTC
CASMVGAQETQYF
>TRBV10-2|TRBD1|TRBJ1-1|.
TGCGCCAGCAGTGAGACAGGGGGCACTGAAGCTTTCTTT
CASSETGGTEAFF
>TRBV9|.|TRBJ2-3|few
TGTGCCAGCAGCGTAACTAGTGGGAAGGTCTCAGATACGCAGTATTTT
CASSVTSGKVSDTQYF
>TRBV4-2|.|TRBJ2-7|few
TGTGCCAGCAGCCAAGATCAGGGCTACGAGCAGTACTTC
CASSQDQGYEQYF
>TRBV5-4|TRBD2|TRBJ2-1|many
TGTGCCAGCAGCCTCCCTAGCGGGAGGATGTACAATGAGCAGTTCTTC
CASSLPSGRMYNEQFF
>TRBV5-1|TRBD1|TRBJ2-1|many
TGCGCCAGCAGTTTTGGTACAGGGGTGGTAGTGGAGCAGTTCTTC
CASSFGTGVVVEQFF
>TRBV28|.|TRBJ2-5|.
TGTGCCAGCAGTCTCCATGGGGAGCAGTACTTC
CASSLHGEQYF
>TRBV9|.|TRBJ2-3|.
TGTGCCAGCAGCGTCCTGGGACAAGGGGCGCTCACAGATACGCAGTATTTT
CASSVLGQGALTDTQYF
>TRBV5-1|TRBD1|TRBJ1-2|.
TGCGCCAGCAGCCCCAGAACAGGGGGCTATGGCTACACCTTC
CASSPRTGGYGYTF
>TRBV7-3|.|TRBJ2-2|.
TGTGCCAGCAGCTCCATCCGAGGGGGTGGCGGGGAGCTGTTTTTT
CASSSIRGGGGELFF
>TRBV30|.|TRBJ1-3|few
TGTGCCTGGAGTAGAAGGGGCCCTGGAAACACCATATATTTT
CAWSRRGPGNTIYF
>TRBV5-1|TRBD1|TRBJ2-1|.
TGCGCCAGCAGCTCCATAGGACAGGGGACGAATGAGCAGTTCTTC
CASSSIGQGTNEQFF
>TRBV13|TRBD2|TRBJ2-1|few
TGTGCCAGCAGCAAAAAGCGCCTAGCGGGCTACAATGAGCAGTTCTTC
CASSKKRLAGYNEQFF
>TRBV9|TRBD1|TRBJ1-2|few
TGTGCCAGCAGCGGGACAGGGGTAGGGTATGGCTACACCTTC
CASSGTGVGYGYTF
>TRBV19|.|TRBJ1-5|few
TGTGCCAGTAGTCAGGGAGGGCCCCAGCATTTT
CASSQGGPQHF
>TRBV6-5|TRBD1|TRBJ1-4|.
TGTGCCAGCAGTGACTGGACAGGGGGCGTTGAAAAACTGTTTTTT
CASSDWTGGVEKLFF
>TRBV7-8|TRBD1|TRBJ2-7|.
TGTGCCAGCAGCCACAGACAGGGGAGCTCCTACGAGCAGTACTTC
CASSHRQGSSYEQYF
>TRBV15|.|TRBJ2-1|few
TGTGCCACCAGCAGAGCCCAACAATCCTACAATGAGCAGTTCTTC
CATSRAQQSYNEQFF
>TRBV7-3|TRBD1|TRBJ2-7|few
TGTGCCAGCAGCGCCCGACAGGGCTCCTACGAGCAGTACTTC
CASSARQGSYEQYF
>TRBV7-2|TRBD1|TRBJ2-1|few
TGTGCCAGCAGCCTACAGGGGGCTGGTGAGCAGTTCTTC
CASSLQGAGEQFF
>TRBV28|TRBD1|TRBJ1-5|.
TGTGCCAGCAGTTCCGGACAGGGCGATCAGCCCCAGCATTTT
CASSSGQGDQPQHF
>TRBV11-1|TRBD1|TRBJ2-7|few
TGTGCCAGCAGCTTAAGGGACAGGTCCTACGAGCAGTACTTC
CASSLRDRSYEQYF
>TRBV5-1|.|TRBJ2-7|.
TGCGCCAGCGGATTAAGAGGGTCCTCCTACGAGCAGTACTTC
CASGLRGSSYEQYF
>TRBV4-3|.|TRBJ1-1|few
TGCGCCAGCAGACGAACATTTGGGGAGGCGCACACTGAAGCTTTCTTT
CASRRTFGEAHTEAFF
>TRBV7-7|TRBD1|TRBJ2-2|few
TGTGCCAGCAGCCAGGACAGGGGTTACACCGGGGAGCTGTTTTTT
CASSQDRGYTGELFF
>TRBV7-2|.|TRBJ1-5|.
TGTGCCAGCGCCAGAACAGGGAGCCTGGCTCAGCCCCAGCATTTT
CASARTGSLAQPQHF
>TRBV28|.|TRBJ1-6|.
TGTGCCAGCAGTTCGAGACAGCCCAATTCACCCCTCCACTTT
CASSSRQPNSPLHF
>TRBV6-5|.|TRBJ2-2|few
TGTGCCAGCAGCCGACACAGGGACACCGGGGAGCTGTTTTTT
CASSRHRDTGELFF